Here is one T cell receptor beta chain with its context. Healthy donors had no documented immune events, such as infections, while sampled. The data stem from a study of identifying expanded T cells in peripheral blood. Germline V gene data show CDR1 as LNHDA and CDR2 as SQIVND (reference sequence). CDR3 length equals 15 residues. Trimming took 9 bases from V and 11 from J, leaving 28 bases between them. Profiling relied on immunoSEQ multiplex PCR, and the TCRdb table lists in-frame clones only, not all of them. The table has roughly 86,000 clones, roughly 85% seen once. This clonotype was obtained from a person between 18 and 70 years old in good health. Sequenced material: blood. The chain links TRBV19 to TRBJ1-1; TRBD1 might be the D (5 bases). Here the CDR3 reads CASVADFISRGGAFF. CDR3 bases: TGTGCCAGCGTCGCCGATTTTATTTCTCGGGGCGGCGCTTTCTTT.